These T cell receptor beta chains were read from a single sample in a study of T cells expressing NK-cell markers. TCRdb reprocessed the 5' RACE reads and keeps a single row for each CDR3 protein, giving no DNA. This table holds hundreds of thousands of distinct CDR3 sequences. The sample was blood T cells: a sorted CD56 or NKG2C T cell subset, CD4+ or CD8+ T cells, or bulk PBMC T cells (not recorded which). Receptor source: a man aged 18 to 35 in good health. Both conserved end residues are part of each CDR3.

V	J	CDR3
TRBV5-1	TRBJ2-1	CASGGGSFDSEQFF
TRBV5-6	TRBJ2-5	CASSLPGLGKETQYF
TRBV5-1	TRBJ1-2	CASSLAPGVTYGYTF
TRBV5-1	TRBJ2-3	CASSSYNEPDTQYF
TRBV5-1	TRBJ2-3	CASSSPGLAGEEYSDTQYF
TRBV29-1	TRBJ2-7	CSGGAGPTYEQYF
TRBV12-3/TRBV12-4	TRBJ2-7	CASSLSQGDEQYF
TRBV16	TRBJ1-5	CASSQLAGANQPQHF
TRBV9	TRBJ2-5	CASSASGWGPETQYF
TRBV10-3	TRBJ2-2	CAISGGPPELFF
TRBV7-2	TRBJ2-1	CASSFSSGALYNEQFF
TRBV15	TRBJ2-1	CATSKAPLALGYNEQFF
TRBV6-5	TRBJ1-6	CASSYSGTSNSPLHF
TRBV7-2	TRBJ2-1	CASSPDMTRNEQFF
TRBV11-2	TRBJ2-1	CASSPLQKTSGSYNEQFF
TRBV6-5	TRBJ2-7	CASSKYPGQISEQYF
TRBV29-1	TRBJ2-1	CSVEGVDEQFF
TRBV24-1	TRBJ2-5	CATSDTDSTKETQYF
TRBV18	TRBJ1-4	CASSPKSMSEKLFF